The 19 T cell receptor beta chains in this list originate from one sample, sequenced in a study of blood T cells in healthy people across ages (dated by TCRdb to the mid-2010s). The library was prepared using 5' RACE. Sequencing relied on an Illumina HiSeq 2500. A second roughly 6 to 12 cycle PCR used a sample-barcoded 5' primer and a J-beta primer mix. TCRdb passed the public sequencing reads through fastp at Q25 and MiXCR, retaining productive beta sequences. Every distinct CDR3 protein forms one entry, paired with its most common genes and DNA. In this sample the table shows 1,500,000 or so distinct CDR3 sequences, approximately 59% of which occur a single time. The top ten clonotypes cover 5% to 7% of the sample. The sequencing input was blood. The source of these receptors is a man aged 18 to 30 in good health.

The chain employs TRBV20-1 and TRBJ2-7, with D perhaps matching TRBD1 (5 bases). Trimming pared 4 bases from V and 2 bases from J, leaving 12 bases between. The CDR3 has 13 residues. Per the germline V gene, CDR1 is DFQATT and CDR2 is SNEGSKA (reference sequence). The CDR3 reads CSATRDSTYEQYF. CDR3 coding DNA: TGCAGTGCTACCCGAGACAGTACCTACGAGCAGTACTTC.

The chain carries TRBV9 and TRBJ1-1, with TRBD1 matching over 10 bases. The CDR3 consists of 15 residues. The ends lost 0 bases at V and 6 bases at J; junction bases unmatched: 5. Germline values: CDR1 SGDLS, CDR2 YYNGEE. The CDR3 reads CASSVGPGTGAEAFF. The CDR3 nucleotides read TGTGCCAGCAGCGTAGGTCCCGGGACAGGGGCTGAAGCTTTCTTT.

This clonotype was seen a handful of times. V is TRBV2 and J is TRBJ2-1; 12 nucleotides align to TRBD2. The CDR3 spans 15 residues. Trimming at V came to 6 bases and at J to 6 bases, leaving 6 bases not matched to a gene. Germline V lookup: CDR1 SNHLY, CDR2 FYNNEI. The CDR3 DNA sequence: TGTGCCAGCAGGGAACCTAGCGGGGGGGCCAATGAGCAGTTCTTC. It yields the protein CASREPSGGANEQFF.

This clonotype was seen just once. The rearrangement uses TRBV7-9 and TRBJ2-1, with 14 bases that match TRBD2. Germline CDR1 SEHNR, CDR2 FQNEAQ (reference sequence). The length of the CDR3 is 17 residues. Trimming took 5 bases from V and 7 from J; bases not matched to a gene: 10. The CDR3 here is CASSAPTSGGARNEQFF. The CDR3 nucleotides are TGTGCCAGCAGCGCTCCGACTAGCGGGGGGGCTAGGAATGAGCAGTTCTTC.

This chain joins TRBV6-2 or TRBV6-3 and TRBJ2-7; maybe TRBD1 (6 bases). Trimming shortened V by 6 bases and J by 2 bases, and 17 bases separated the two germline ends. Germline-derived CDR1 and CDR2 are MNHEY and SVGEGT. This CDR3 spans 15 amino acids. CDR3 sequence (DNA): TGTGCCAGCAGCCGGGAACAGGGAAGCCCCTACGAGCAGTACTTC. Protein product: CASSREQGSPYEQYF.

The gene calls are TRBV4-1 and TRBJ1-2; D is unresolved. CDR1 is MGHRA, CDR2 YSYEKL, per germline. Trimming stripped 6 bases from V and 4 bases from J, with 15 bases between. This CDR3 is 14 amino acids long. The CDR3, as DNA: TGCGCCAGCAGTTTTGGAAAAATCCCCTATGGCTACACCTTC. Translation: CASSFGKIPYGYTF.

The rearrangement joins TRBV29-1 to TRBJ1-5; D gene ambiguous. The CDR3 covers 13 residues. The germline V gene has CDR1 SQVTM and CDR2 ANQGSEA. Trimming cost V 4 bases and J 5 bases, with 12 bases left between them. The DNA of the CDR3 is TGCAGCGTTGTCACATTTGATGATCAGCCCCAGCATTTT. Translation gives CSVVTFDDQPQHF.

This clonotype was seen only once. The rearrangement joins TRBV7-9 to TRBJ1-2, with 10 bases fitting TRBD1. The CDR3 is made up of 14 amino acids. V was clipped by 5 bases and J by 7 bases; unmatched bases: 7. Germline V gene sequence: CDR1 SEHNR, CDR2 FQNEAQ (reference sequence). The CDR3 here is CASSARTGGRGYTF. In nucleotides, the CDR3 is TGTGCCAGCAGCGCACGGACAGGGGGACGTGGCTACACCTTC.

The chain uses TRBV10-3 and TRBJ2-7; D is perhaps TRBD2 (6 bases). The V gene lost 3 bases and the J gene lost 6 bases, with 12 bases spanning the gap. This CDR3 has 13 residues. Germline assignment: CDR1 ENHRY and CDR2 SYGVKD. CDR3 sequence (DNA): TGTGCCATCAGTGATTCACTAGCCAGCGAGCAGTACTTC. Its protein is CAISDSLASEQYF.

V gene TRBV29-1 combines with J gene TRBJ1-1, with D tentatively TRBD1 (5 bases). The CDR3 runs 14 residues. The ends were cut back, 2 bases at V and 1 base at J, with 11 bases in the middle. The germline V gene has CDR1 SQVTM and CDR2 ANQGSEA. In DNA, the CDR3 is TGCAGCGTTGAAAGGGGTGGCAGGAACACTGAAGCTTTCTTT. Its translation: CSVERGGRNTEAFF.

This clonotype was seen only a few times. V gene TRBV7-6 combines with J gene TRBJ2-1; 10 nucleotides match TRBD2. The CDR3 has 13 residues. CDR1 is SGHVS, CDR2 FNYEAQ, per germline. The V and J ends lost 5 bases and 9 bases, in that order; junction bases with no gene match: 4. The CDR3 DNA sequence: TGTGCCAGCAGCCCGGGGACTAGCGCTGAGCAGTTCTTC. Its protein product is CASSPGTSAEQFF.

V is TRBV10-3 and J is TRBJ2-5, with TRBD1 matching 7 bases. V was clipped by 0 bases and J by 2 bases; unmatched bases: 9. Per the germline V gene, CDR1 is ENHRY and CDR2 is SYGVKD. This CDR3 region has 17 residues. This chain's CDR3 is CAISESPRGTAQETQYF. CDR3 sequence (DNA): TGTGCCATCAGTGAGTCCCCGAGGGGGACAGCTCAAGAGACCCAGTACTTC.

There are a few counts of this clonotype. The J gene is TRBJ2-1, the V gene TRBV20-1, with TRBD2 identical over 13 bases. The V and J ends lost 8 bases and 7 bases, in that order; junction bases with no gene match: 8. Germline CDR1 and CDR2: DFQATT and SNEGSKA (reference sequence). This CDR3 is 14 amino acids long. In DNA, the CDR3 is TGCAGTCCAGCCGGGACTAGCGGGGCGAATGAGCAGTTCTTC. This codes for CSPAGTSGANEQFF.

This clonotype appeared a few times. The V gene is TRBV12-5, the J gene TRBJ1-2, with D uncertain. From germline, CDR1 is LGHNT and CDR2 FRNRAP. V lost 0 bases and J 0 bases, leaving 14 bases between the germline ends. There are 17 residues in the CDR3. This CDR3 is CASGLVGFGRTNYGYTF. Here the CDR3 DNA reads TGTGCTAGTGGTTTGGTGGGATTCGGCAGAACTAACTATGGCTACACCTTC.

This chain uses TRBV20-1 with TRBJ2-3, with unresolved D. This CDR3 comprises 15 residues. In germline, CDR1 is DFQATT, CDR2 SNEGSKA (reference sequence). The V gene lost 6 bases and the J gene lost 1 base, with 17 bases spanning the gap. CDR3 amino acids: CSAPQETIRTDTQYF. In nucleotides, the CDR3 is TGCAGTGCCCCGCAAGAGACAATACGCACAGATACGCAGTATTTT.

The genes are TRBV6-4 and TRBJ2-5, with 7 bases fitting TRBD1. Judging by the DNA end, TRBJ2-7 fits better; the J call may be wrong. Germline V gene data show CDR1 as MRHNA and CDR2 as SNTAGT. This CDR3 is 14 amino acids long. CDR3 loop: CASSRSGGANEQYF. The CDR3 region has the DNA TGTGCCAGCAGTCGGTCAGGGGGTGCAAACGAGCAGTACTTC.

The chain combines TRBV4-1 with TRBJ2-7, with 12 positions matching TRBD2. J gave up 3 bases and V 4 bases, and 7 bases lay outside the gene matches. Germline V gene lookup returns CDR1 MGHRA and CDR2 YSYEKL. The CDR3 is 16 residues long. The CDR3 DNA sequence: TGCGCCAGCAGCCCTCTAGCGGGAGGGCCTGGCTACGAGCAGTACTTC. Residues: CASSPLAGGPGYEQYF.

This clonotype was seen a handful of times. The genes are TRBV29-1 and TRBJ1-1, with D possibly being TRBD1 (6 bases). CDR1 and CDR2 from the germline V gene are SQVTM and ANQGSEA. The CDR3 runs 12 residues. Trimming stripped 8 bases from V and 1 base from J, with 11 bases between. CDR3 sequence reads: CSSSRGNTEAFF. DNA for the CDR3: TGCAGCTCGTCCAGGGGGAACACTGAAGCTTTCTTT.

The chain is built from TRBV6-5 and TRBJ2-4; 7 bases fit TRBD1. The J call may be in error: the DNA end matches TRBJ2-7 better. This CDR3 contains 16 residues. Germline loops: CDR1 MNHEY, CDR2 SVGAGI. CDR3: CASSYSLSGQDHEQYF. The CDR3 DNA reads as TGTGCCAGCAGTTACTCCTTATCCGGACAGGACCACGAGCAGTACTTC.